One and the same sample provided the 17 T cell receptor beta chains below, sequenced in a study of control samples from healthy donors and cancer patients. The table came from immunoSEQ multiplex PCR; TCRdb's copy has only in-frame clones and leaves some out. The table has about 160,000 clones, 90% to 95% seen once. The sample consisted of PBMCs. The origin of the receptors is a man in his 60s with colorectal cancer.

DNA for the CDR3: TGTGCCAGCAGCCCGTCGGGCAGGAGCTCCTACGAGCAGTACTTC. As protein: CASSPSGRSSYEQYF. The chain couples TRBV5-6 to TRBJ2-7; D gene ambiguous. V lost 4 bases, J lost 0 bases, and 14 bases lay in between. Germline assignment: CDR1 SGHDT and CDR2 YYEEEE. CDR3 size: 15 residues.

Only one count was recorded for this clone. The chain has TRBV30 and TRBJ1-2; D is unresolved. The CDR3 is 11 residues long. V dropped 3 bases and J dropped 6 bases, with 8 bases sitting between them. The germline CDR1 and CDR2 sequences are GTSNPN and SVGIG (reference sequence). CDR3 region: CAWRHLDGYTF. CDR3 sequence (DNA): TGTGCCTGGAGACATCTTGATGGCTACACCTTC. Full variable domain (rest looked up from reference TRBV30 and TRBJ1-2): SQTIHQWPATLVQPVGSPLSLECTVEGTSNPNLYWYRQAAGRGLQLLFYSVGIGQISSEVPQNLSASRPQDRQFILSSKKLLLSDSGFYLCAWRHLDGYTFGSGTRLTVV.

The chain carries TRBV27 and TRBJ2-7; 10 bases agree with TRBD2. The CDR3 is 16 residues long. The V gene end was trimmed by 4 bases and the J gene end by 1 base; junction bases not matched to a gene: 7. The germline CDR1 and CDR2 sequences are MNHEY and SMNVEV (reference sequence). The CDR3 reads CASSWGIAGGSYEQYF. As DNA, the CDR3 is TGTGCCAGCAGTTGGGGAATAGCGGGGGGATCCTACGAGCAGTACTTC.

The V gene is TRBV6-5, the J gene TRBJ2-1; TRBD1 matches 11 bases. Germline V gene sequence: CDR1 MNHEY, CDR2 SVGAGI. The CDR3 runs to 14 residues. The junction had 4 bases not matched to a gene; V was cut back by 5 bases and J by 7 bases. This chain's CDR3 is CASSPDRGRNEQFF. DNA for the CDR3: TGTGCCAGCAGTCCGGACAGGGGGCGAAATGAGCAGTTCTTC.

A note on this clone: The same CDR3 can be traced to other DNA sequences in this sample. The chain couples TRBV5-6 to TRBJ1-5, with no clear D. Trimming left V 2 bases short and J 0 bases short, with 3 bases between. CDR1 and CDR2 from the germline V gene are SGHDT and YYEEEE. The CDR3 spans 13 residues. This CDR3 is CASSLGSNQPQHF. The CDR3 nucleotides read TGTGCCAGCAGCTTAGGTAGCAATCAGCCCCAGCATTTT.

DNA for the CDR3: TGTGCCAGCGTCAGAGGGGGTCCGGGCACTGAAGCTTTCTTT. Its protein product is CASVRGGPGTEAFF. V gene TRBV28 combines with J gene TRBJ1-1, with D perhaps matching TRBD1 (6 bases). CDR1 and CDR2 (germline): MDHEN, SYDVKM. This CDR3 spans 14 amino acids. The V and J ends lost 8 bases and 4 bases respectively, with 17 bases between them.

The chain has TRBV7-2 and TRBJ1-6; D is ambiguous. From germline, CDR1 is SGHTA and CDR2 FQGNSA. The CDR3 length is 14 residues. The V end was cut by 0 bases, the J end by 7 bases, with 7 bases between. The CDR3 is CASSLAPVNSPLHF. CDR3 DNA sequence: TGTGCCAGCAGCTTAGCTCCAGTAAATTCACCCCTCCACTTT.

The V gene is TRBV4-1, the J gene TRBJ2-7; 10 bases map to TRBD1. The CDR3 has 15 residues. Germline CDR1 is MGHRA and CDR2 is YSYEKL. The J segment lost 3 bases and the V segment lost 1 base, leaving 3 bases of the junction unmatched. This CDR3 reads CASSQGTGGGYEQYF. CDR3 DNA: TGCGCCAGCAGCCAAGGGACAGGGGGAGGCTACGAGCAGTACTTC.

This chain links TRBV5-6 with TRBJ1-1, with D hard to call. Germline assignment: CDR1 SGHDT and CDR2 YYEEEE. CDR3 length equals 11 residues. V was pared by 0 bases and J by 6 bases, with 3 bases between. CDR3 sequence reads: CASSLGPEAFF. Written as DNA, the CDR3 is TGTGCCAGCAGCTTGGGCCCTGAAGCTTTCTTT. The full variable domain, rest sourced from reference TRBV5-6 and TRBJ1-1, is DAGVTQSPTHLIKTRGQQVTLRCSPKSGHDTVSWYQQALGQGPQFIFQYYEEEERQRGNFPDRFSGHQFPNYSSELNVNALLLGDSALYLCASSLGPEAFFGQGTRLTVV.

This clone was counted a single time. This chain connects TRBV21-1 to TRBJ2-3; TRBD1, the table's D call, was not compared with the DNA. TRBV21-1 is termed a pseudogene. CDR3 size: 13 residues. The CDR3 spells CANRGASTDTQYF. In DNA, the CDR3 is TGTGCCAACAGAGGGGCTAGCACAGATACGCAGTATTTT.

This chain uses TRBV7-2 with TRBJ1-1; 8 positions agree with TRBD1. Trimming at V came to 6 bases and at J to 6 bases, leaving 12 bases not matched to a gene. The CDR3 spans 15 residues. CDR1 is SGHTA, CDR2 FQGNSA, per germline. The CDR3 sequence is CASSQLPGQASEAFF. Written as DNA, the CDR3 is TGTGCCAGCAGTCAACTCCCGGGACAGGCGTCTGAAGCTTTCTTT.

The chain is built from TRBV27 and TRBJ1-1; no firm D call. The CDR3 sequence is 15 residues long. V was clipped by 7 bases and J by 1 base, with 16 bases between them. CDR1 is MNHEY and CDR2 is SMNVEV in the germline V gene (reference sequence). The CDR3 loop reads CASTSEVRGNTEAFF. The CDR3 DNA reads TGTGCCAGCACCTCCGAGGTTCGGGGGAACACTGAAGCTTTCTTT.

This sequence joins TRBV3-1 (or the pseudogene TRBV3-2) and TRBJ1-2; D possibly corresponds to TRBD1 (6 bases). Trimming left V 4 bases short and J 2 bases short, with 14 bases between. This CDR3 has 15 amino acids. CDR1 is LGHDT and CDR2 is YNNKEL in the germline V gene (reference sequence). CDR3 sequence reads: CASSPFTGLNYGYTF. CDR3 DNA sequence: TGTGCCAGCAGCCCTTTTACAGGGCTAAACTATGGCTACACCTTC.

V gene TRBV7-9 combines with J gene TRBJ1-2; 9 nucleotides match TRBD1. V lost 0 bases, J lost 6 bases, and 5 bases stayed unmatched. Germline values: CDR1 SEHNR, CDR2 FQNEAQ (reference sequence). The CDR3 extends over 15 amino acids. The CDR3 region is CASSLAGTGNHGYTF. CDR3 coding DNA: TGTGCCAGCAGCTTAGCTGGGACAGGGAACCATGGCTACACCTTC.

The chain uses TRBV6-2 or TRBV6-3 and TRBJ2-5; D gene uncertain. Trimming stripped 5 bases from V and 5 bases from J, with 3 bases between. The CDR3 has 10 amino acids. Germline V gene lookup returns CDR1 MNHEY and CDR2 SVGEGT. This CDR3 reads CASSRETQYF. The CDR3 DNA sequence: TGTGCCAGCAGTCGTGAGACCCAGTACTTC.

The J gene is TRBJ1-5, the V gene TRBV9; 7 bases match TRBD1. Germline V gene data show CDR1 as SGDLS and CDR2 as YYNGEE. The J segment lost 1 base and the V segment lost 4 bases, leaving 8 bases of the junction unmatched. This CDR3 has 16 residues. The CDR3 sequence: CASSKRDSESNQPQHF. CDR3 nucleotides: TGTGCCAGCAGCAAAAGGGACAGTGAAAGCAATCAGCCCCAGCATTTT.

The rearrangement links TRBV19 to TRBJ1-6; TRBD1 is a possible D gene (5 bases). Germline CDR1 is LNHDA and CDR2 is SQIVND (reference sequence). Trimming took off 6 bases at V and 5 bases at J, with 20 bases between the two ends. The length of the CDR3 is 17 residues. For the CDR3, the DNA is TGTGCCAGTAGCCGCGAAGTCGGGGCCCTTCATAATTCACCCCTCCACTTT. Protein product: CASSREVGALHNSPLHF. Full variable domain (missing parts from reference TRBV19 and TRBJ1-6): DGGITQSPKYLFRKEGQNVTLSCEQNLNHDAMYWYRQDPGQGLRLIYYSQIVNDFQKGDIAEGYSVSREKKESFPLTVTSAQKNPTAFYLCASSREVGALHNSPLHFGNGTRLTVT.